The entry below gives a single T cell receptor beta chain sequence along with its context. This specimen includes other DNA sequences encoding the same CDR3. Per the germline V gene, CDR1 is MNHNS and CDR2 is SASEGT. The CDR3 runs 16 residues. V was clipped by 2 bases and J by 9 bases, with 20 bases between them. Profiled with immunoSEQ multiplex PCR; TCRdb holds only in-frame clones, not every one. The sample records roughly 120,000 clones, approximately 92% being singletons. This entry belongs to a study of control samples from healthy donors and cancer patients. This clonotype was sampled from a woman between 45 and 65 years old with colorectal cancer. Sequencing was carried out using PBMCs. The rearrangement joins TRBV6-1 to TRBJ1-5; D possibly corresponds to TRBD1 (6 bases). The CDR3 loop reads CASSEWGDNSLLPQHF. The CDR3 DNA follows: TGTGCCAGCAGTGAATGGGGGGACAACTCGCTCTTGCCCCAGCATTTT.